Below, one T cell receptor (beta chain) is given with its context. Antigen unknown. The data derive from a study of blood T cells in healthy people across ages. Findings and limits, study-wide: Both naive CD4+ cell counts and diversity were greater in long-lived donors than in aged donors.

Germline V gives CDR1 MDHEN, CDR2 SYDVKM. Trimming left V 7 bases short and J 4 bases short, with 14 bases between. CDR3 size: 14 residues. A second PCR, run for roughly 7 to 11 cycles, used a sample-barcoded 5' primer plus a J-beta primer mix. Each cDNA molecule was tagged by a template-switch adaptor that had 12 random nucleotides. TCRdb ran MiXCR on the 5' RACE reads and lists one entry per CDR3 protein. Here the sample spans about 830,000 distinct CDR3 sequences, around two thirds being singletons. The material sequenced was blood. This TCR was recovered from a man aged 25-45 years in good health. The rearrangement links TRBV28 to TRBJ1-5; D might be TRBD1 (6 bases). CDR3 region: CASITGTTNQPQHF. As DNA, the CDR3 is TGTGCCAGCATCACCGGGACAACGAATCAGCCCCAGCATTTT.